These 18 T cell receptor beta chains share one sample of origin, sequenced in a study of T cell repertoires in cytomegalovirus infection. No antigen has been identified for these receptors. Via MiXCR, TCRdb re-called the reads, giving one row per CDR3 protein. The table includes some 900,000 distinct CDR3 sequences, 30% to 35% detected once. The sample was cultured CD8+ T cells from PBMCs, taken from culture after CMV antigen stimulation. The receptor source for this set is a human donor in good health (CMV status not recorded). Some clones in this sample may be carry-over from other donors' samples.

Many counts were recorded for this clonotype. V gene TRBV7-6 combines with J gene TRBJ2-3; D is undetermined. The CDR3 totals 14 residues. V lost 0 bases, J lost 3 bases, and 7 bases lay in between. Germline V gives CDR1 SGHVS, CDR2 FNYEAQ. CDR3 protein: CASSLARLTDTQYF. The DNA for the CDR3 is TGTGCCAGCAGCTTAGCCAGGCTTACAGATACGCAGTATTTT.

The sample holds many counts of this clonotype. This chain joins TRBV7-6 and TRBJ2-2, with unresolved D. The CDR3 runs 12 residues. Trimming pared 0 bases from V and 7 bases from J, leaving 3 bases between. The V gene's germline CDR1 is SGHVS and CDR2 FNYEAQ. This chain's CDR3 is CASSLAVGELFF. For the CDR3, the DNA is TGTGCCAGCAGCTTAGCGGTCGGGGAGCTGTTTTTT. Using reference TRBV7-6 and TRBJ2-2 for the parts outside the CDR3, the full variable domain is GAGVSQSPRYKVTKRGQDVALRCDPISGHVSLYWYRQALGQGPEFLTYFNYEAQQDKSGLPNDRFSAERPEGSISTLTIQRTEQRDSAMYRCASSLAVGELFFGEGSRLTVL.

This clonotype appeared a few times. This sequence joins TRBV10-3 and TRBJ1-1; TRBD1 matches 8 bases. The germline V gene has CDR1 ENHRY and CDR2 SYGVKD. The CDR3 runs to 14 residues. The trim removed 3 bases at V and 5 bases at J, leaving 5 bases unmatched. This CDR3 is CAISEDRGGTEAFF. CDR3 DNA sequence: TGTGCCATCAGTGAAGACAGGGGCGGGACTGAAGCTTTCTTT.

The V call is TRBV6-1, the J call TRBJ1-1; 9 bases are a match to TRBD1. CDR1 and CDR2 (germline): MNHNS, SASEGT. With V trimmed by 5 bases and J by 3 bases, 7 bases remained unmatched. CDR3 length equals 15 residues. CDR3 DNA sequence: TGTGCCAGCAGTTCACAGGGGGCTTTGGACACTGAAGCTTTCTTT. Translation: CASSSQGALDTEAFF.

This clonotype showed up many times. The chain joins TRBV7-9 to TRBJ2-1, with 7 bases fitting TRBD1. In germline, CDR1 is SEHNR, CDR2 FQNEAQ (reference sequence). CDR3 size: 13 residues. The V and J ends lost 5 bases and 8 bases, in that order; junction bases with no gene match: 6. The CDR3 sequence is CASSLRQGHEQFF. The DNA of the CDR3 is TGTGCCAGCAGCCTCCGACAGGGCCATGAGCAGTTCTTC.

The chain is built from TRBV6-1 and TRBJ2-1; D is uncertain. The CDR3 runs 13 residues. V gave up 7 bases and J gave up 2 bases, with 9 bases separating them. CDR1 is MNHNS, CDR2 SASEGT, per germline. The CDR3 DNA is TGTGCCAGCACTGTCGTGACCTACAATGAGCAGTTCTTC. Amino acid sequence: CASTVVTYNEQFF.

Comment on this clonotype: Given a much more abundant clone one base away, this may be a read error. V and J are TRBV7-6 and TRBJ2-2, with D possibly being TRBD2 (6 bases). The CDR3 spans 13 residues. Germline CDR1 and CDR2: SGHVS and FNYEAQ. CDR3 residues: CASVPLRGGEPFF. The DNA of the CDR3 is TGTGCCAGCGTACCCCTTCGGGGCGGGGAGCCGTTTTTT.

The table lists this clonotype with a few counts. CDR3 DNA: TGTGCCAGCTTCAAGGGGCAGGGGGCCGACGAGCAGTACTTC. This translates into CASFKGQGADEQYF. The chain links TRBV2 to TRBJ2-7; the match to TRBD1 covers 8 bases. The germline gives CDR1 SNHLY, CDR2 FYNNEI. Germline trimming cut 8 bases from V and 5 bases from J; bases unmatched to any gene: 11. The CDR3 spans 14 residues.

The V call is TRBV10-3, the J call TRBJ2-7; D is possibly TRBD1 or TRBD2 (5 bases each). Trimming cost V 8 bases and J 0 bases, with 11 bases left between them. The germline CDR1 and CDR2 sequences are ENHRY and SYGVKD. The CDR3 is 13 amino acids. The CDR3 sequence is CAIGTASSYEQYF. The CDR3 DNA follows: TGTGCCATCGGGACGGCGAGCTCCTACGAGCAGTACTTC.

This clonotype has only a few counts. The V call is TRBV6-2 or TRBV6-3, the J call TRBJ2-7, with 7 positions matching TRBD1. This CDR3 spans 15 amino acids. Germline CDR1 reads MNHEY; CDR2 reads SVGEGT. Germline trimming cut 0 bases from V and 4 bases from J; bases unmatched to any gene: 6. The CDR3 here is CASSYSPGQQYEQYV. The CDR3 bases are TGTGCCAGCAGTTACTCCCCGGGACAGCAATACGAGCAGTACGTC.

The chain employs TRBV11-2 and TRBJ1-2, with D perhaps matching TRBD1 (6 bases). In germline, CDR1 is SGHAT, CDR2 FQNNGV. The CDR3 contains 15 residues. V was pared by 2 bases and J by 8 bases, with 18 bases between. The CDR3 DNA reads TGTGCCAGCAGCTTATTCGCGACAGGTCAGCTCGGCTACACCTTC. Translating it yields CASSLFATGQLGYTF. Drawing the rest from reference TRBV11-2 and TRBJ1-2, the complete variable domain is EAGVAQSPRYKIIEKRQSVAFWCNPISGHATLYWYQQILGQGPKLLIQFQNNGVVDDSQLPKDRFSAERLKGVDSTLKIQPAKLEDSAVYLCASSLFATGQLGYTFGSGTRLTVV.

This clonotype has only a few counts. The chain has TRBV6-2 or TRBV6-3 and TRBJ2-7; D remains ambiguous. V was shortened by 5 bases and J by 9 bases, with 17 bases between the two germline ends. Germline CDR1 reads MNHEY; CDR2 reads SVGEGT. The CDR3 consists of 13 residues. The CDR3 DNA reads TGTGCCAGCAGTCCCTCCCCGGTGCTAGGGCAGTACGTC. It translates to CASSPSPVLGQYV.

This clonotype was found a few times. The rearrangement joins TRBV6-1 to TRBJ1-4; D gene unclear. Trimming took off 8 bases at V and 0 bases at J, with 7 bases between the two ends. The CDR3 has 13 amino acids. Germline assignment: CDR1 MNHNS and CDR2 SASEGT. Here the CDR3 DNA reads TGTGCCAGCCAAGTTGCAACTAATGAAAAACTGTTTTTT. Its protein product is CASQVATNEKLFF.

The chain uses TRBV19 and TRBJ2-7; D is unresolved. Germline V gives CDR1 LNHDA, CDR2 SQIVND (reference sequence). V was pared by 6 bases and J by 0 bases, with 12 bases between. CDR3 length equals 14 residues. The CDR3 region is CASSPLTGSYEQYF. CDR3 bases: TGTGCCAGTAGCCCGTTAACTGGCTCCTACGAGCAGTACTTC.

The V call is TRBV6-1, the J call TRBJ2-1, with TRBD1 identical over 9 bases. The CDR3 loop spans 17 amino acids. Germline CDR1 reads MNHNS; CDR2 reads SASEGT. V dropped 6 bases and J dropped 6; count of bases not matched to a gene: 15. Written as DNA, the CDR3 is TGTGCCAGCAGCGAAAAGGCAAACCGGGACAGGGCCAATGAGCAGTTCTTC. Encoded protein: CASSEKANRDRANEQFF.

This clonotype was detected ten times or more. J is TRBJ1-5 and V is TRBV7-8; D not resolved. With 0 bases removed from V and 3 bases from J, the gap between germline ends came to 9 bases. The length of the CDR3 is 15 residues. CDR1 and CDR2 from the germline V gene are SGHVS and FQNEAQ. The CDR3 DNA reads TGTGCCAGCAGCTTAGCCCGGACCTACAATCAGCCCCAGCATTTT. Translated, it gives CASSLARTYNQPQHF.

Only a few counts were recorded for this clonotype. The genes are TRBV7-8 and TRBJ1-6; D gene uncertain. This CDR3 region has 13 residues. CDR1 and CDR2 from the germline V gene are SGHVS and FQNEAQ. V lost 1 base and J lost 9, with 7 bases in between. As DNA, the CDR3 is TGTGCCAGCAGCTTAGGAGATAGTTCACCCCTCCACTTT. This codes for CASSLGDSSPLHF.

The chain employs TRBV5-5 and TRBJ1-3; 7 bases align to TRBD1. The CDR3 loop spans 18 amino acids. Trimming cost V 3 bases and J 7 bases; bases outside gene matches: 19. Per germline, CDR1 SGHKS and CDR2 YYEKEE (reference sequence). CDR3 loop: CASSSPYAQGQLTNTIYF. Here the CDR3 DNA reads TGTGCCAGCAGCTCCCCGTACGCCCAGGGACAGCTGACGAACACCATATATTTT.